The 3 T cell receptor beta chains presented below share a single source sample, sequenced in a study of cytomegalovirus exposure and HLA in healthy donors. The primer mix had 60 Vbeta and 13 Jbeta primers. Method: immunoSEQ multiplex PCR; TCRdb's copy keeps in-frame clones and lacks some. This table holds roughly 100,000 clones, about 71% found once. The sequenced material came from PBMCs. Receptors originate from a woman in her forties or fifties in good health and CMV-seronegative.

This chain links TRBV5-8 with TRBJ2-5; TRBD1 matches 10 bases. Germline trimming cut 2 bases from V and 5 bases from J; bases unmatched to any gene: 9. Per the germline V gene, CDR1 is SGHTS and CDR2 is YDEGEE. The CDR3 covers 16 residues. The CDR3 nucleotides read TGTGCCAGCAGCTTTGGGGACAGGGGCCCCCAGGAGACCCAGTACTTC. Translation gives CASSFGDRGPQETQYF.

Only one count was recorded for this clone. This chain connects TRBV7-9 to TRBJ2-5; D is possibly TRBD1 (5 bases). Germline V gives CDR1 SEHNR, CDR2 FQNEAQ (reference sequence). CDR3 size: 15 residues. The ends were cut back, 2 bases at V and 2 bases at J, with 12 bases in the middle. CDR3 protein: CASSLLGQMQETQYF. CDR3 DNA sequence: TGTGCCAGCAGCTTATTGGGGCAGATGCAAGAGACCCAGTACTTC.

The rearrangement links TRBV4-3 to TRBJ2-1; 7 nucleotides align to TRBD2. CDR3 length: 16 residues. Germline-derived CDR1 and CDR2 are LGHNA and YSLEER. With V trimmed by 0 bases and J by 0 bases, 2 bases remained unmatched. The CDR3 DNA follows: TGCGCCAGCAGCCAAGATCGCGGGAGCTCCTACAATGAGCAGTTCTTC. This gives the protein CASSQDRGSSYNEQFF.